The source of this TCR beta chain is a study of cytomegalovirus exposure and HLA in healthy donors. The PCR was carried out with 60 Vbeta primers and 13 Jbeta primers. Profiling relied on immunoSEQ multiplex PCR, and the TCRdb table lists in-frame clones only, not all of them. In the table there are under 130,000 clones, 65% to 90% of which are singletons. The V and J ends lost 4 bases and 1 base respectively, with 11 bases between them. Germline CDR1 and CDR2: SGHRS and YFSETQ. The CDR3 sequence is 14 residues long. The gene calls are TRBV5-1 and TRBJ1-1; D gene ambiguous. This TCR derives from a man aged 30-40 years in good health and CMV-seropositive. Sequencing was done on a sample of PBMCs. This CDR3 is CASSPGLGNTEAFF. CDR3 sequence (DNA): TGCGCCAGCAGCCCGGGTTTGGGGAACACTGAAGCTTTCTTT.